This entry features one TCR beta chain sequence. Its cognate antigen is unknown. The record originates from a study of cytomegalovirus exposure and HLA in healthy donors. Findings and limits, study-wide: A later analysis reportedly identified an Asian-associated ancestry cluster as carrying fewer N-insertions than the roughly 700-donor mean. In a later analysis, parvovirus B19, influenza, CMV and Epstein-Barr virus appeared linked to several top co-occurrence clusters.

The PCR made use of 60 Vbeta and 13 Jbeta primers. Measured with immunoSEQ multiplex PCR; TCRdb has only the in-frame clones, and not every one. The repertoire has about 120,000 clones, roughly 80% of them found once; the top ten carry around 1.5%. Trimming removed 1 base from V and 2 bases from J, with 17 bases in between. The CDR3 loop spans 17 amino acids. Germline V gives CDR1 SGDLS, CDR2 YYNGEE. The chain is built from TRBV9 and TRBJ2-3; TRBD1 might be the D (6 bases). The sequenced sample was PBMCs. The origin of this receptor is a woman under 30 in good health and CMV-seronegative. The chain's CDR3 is CASSVTPRGQHTDTQYF. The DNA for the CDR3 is TGTGCCAGCAGCGTAACCCCCCGGGGACAACACACAGATACGCAGTATTTT.